This T cell receptor (beta chain) was sequenced during a study of vaccination and CD4 T cells after COVID-19. For the study at large: After nasal swab PCR-confirmed SARS-CoV-2, nine convalescents had mild disease and one severe. Study results and caveats: Convalescent patients studied were relatively few, and early post-infection timepoints were absent.

Cultured CD4+ T cell DNA was sequenced using the Oncomine TCR Beta short-read assay. A single record per CDR3 protein comes from TCRdb applying MiXCR to the PCR reads. This sample yields 8,000 to 10,000 distinct CDR3 sequences, of which 65% to 70% are seen a single time; 9% belongs to the top ten. In this sample, this clonotype is large. Its antigen is undetermined. Described treatment: approximately 9-day PBMC culture with coronavirus spike peptide pools or control peptides (ViraFEST assay). Germline assignment: CDR1 DFQATT and CDR2 SNEGSKA (reference sequence). Germline trimming cut 0 bases from V and 9 bases from J; bases unmatched to any gene: 8. This CDR3 contains 14 residues.

This receptor was obtained from a human donor who had recovered from COVID-19. The chain combines TRBV20-1 with TRBJ2-1; 7 bases are shared with TRBD2. Sequencing was performed on CD4+ T cells from blood, cultured in vitro, taken before SARS-CoV-2 vaccination. This chain's CDR3 is CSARDPAPGGEQFF. The CDR3, as DNA: TGCAGTGCTAGAGACCCGGCTCCGGGAGGTGAGCAGTTCTTC.